This T cell receptor beta chain came from a study of blood T cell repertoires in COVID-19. Authors' methods: It was from reference gene primer amplification that nucleated cell counts were estimated. Clones were sequenced by immunoSEQ multiplex PCR, and TCRdb holds only the in-frame ones, with some missing. That table supplies the V and J calls and clone size; D and trimming were determined from the DNA. The sample shows 250,000 to 350,000 clones, 89% of them seen only once. The CDR3 totals 15 residues. Germline CDR1 is SGHNT and CDR2 is YYREEE (reference sequence). V lost 0 bases and J 3 bases, leaving 13 bases between the germline ends.

This chain joins TRBV5-4 and TRBJ2-7, with a weak D call TRBD1 (5 bases). The origin of this receptor is a woman between 40 and 50 years old who had recovered from COVID-19. Sequencing was done on a sample of peripheral blood. Written as DNA, the CDR3 is TGTGCCAGCAGCTTGGATCAGGCAGGACACTACGAGCAGTACTTC. Translation: CASSLDQAGHYEQYF.